A single sample gave rise to the 10 T cell receptor beta chains below, sequenced in a study of cytomegalovirus exposure and HLA in healthy donors. The PCR had 60 Vbeta and 13 Jbeta primers. Method: immunoSEQ multiplex PCR; TCRdb's copy keeps in-frame clones and lacks some. Counted here are around 150,000 clones, over 60% occurring once; the ten biggest clones make up approximately 3%. Material: PBMCs. These receptors all come from a woman aged 25 to 45 in good health and CMV-seronegative.

V usage is TRBV7-2 and J usage is TRBJ1-5; D ambiguous. The CDR3 sequence is 15 residues long. The V gene's germline CDR1 is SGHTA and CDR2 FQGNSA. V was cut by 4 bases and J by 5 bases, with 15 bases left in between. CDR3 DNA: TGTGCCAGCAGCTCCCTCGGCCCGGGGTATCAGCCCCAGCATTTT. It codes for CASSSLGPGYQPQHF. The variable domain in full, with the rest retrieved from reference TRBV7-2 and TRBJ1-5, is GAGVSQSPSNKVTEKGKDVELRCDPISGHTALYWYRQSLGQGLEFLIYFQGNSAPDKSGLPSDRFSAERTGGSVSTLTIQRTQQEDSAVYLCASSSLGPGYQPQHFGDGTRLSIL.

The chain combines TRBV19 with TRBJ2-5; TRBD1 aligns across 12 bases. The ends lost 5 bases at V and 5 bases at J; junction bases unmatched: 6. Germline CDR1 reads LNHDA; CDR2 reads SQIVND (reference sequence). The CDR3 consists of 15 residues. Here the CDR3 reads CASSSGTGGTETQYF. The CDR3 nucleotides read TGTGCCAGTAGTTCAGGGACAGGGGGCACGGAGACCCAGTACTTC.

This clone was found a few times. This rearrangement joins TRBV6-1 to TRBJ1-6, with 8 bases fitting TRBD1. Germline assignment: CDR1 MNHNS and CDR2 SASEGT. The V gene end was trimmed by 7 bases and the J gene end by 7 bases; junction bases not matched to a gene: 6. This CDR3 is built from 14 residues. CDR3 amino acids: CASTPGQENSPLHF. The CDR3 bases are TGTGCCAGCACCCCGGGACAGGAAAATTCACCCCTCCACTTT.

The chain joins TRBV25-1 to TRBJ1-1; TRBD1 agrees at 7 bases. Germline V gives CDR1 MGHDK, CDR2 SYGVNS. Trimming at V came to 6 bases and at J to 7 bases, leaving 2 bases not matched to a gene. This CDR3 region has 11 residues. CDR3 nucleotide sequence: TGTGCCAGCAGACAGGGGTATGAAGCTTTCTTT. Protein product: CASRQGYEAFF.

V and J are TRBV11-1 and TRBJ2-2; weak D call: TRBD2 (5 bases). With 9 bases removed from V and 1 base from J, the gap between germline ends came to 9 bases. The CDR3 is made up of 13 amino acids. Germline V gene sequence: CDR1 SGHAT, CDR2 FQDESV (reference sequence). CDR3 residues: CASHGENTGELFF. The CDR3 region has the DNA TGTGCCAGTCACGGGGAGAACACCGGGGAGCTGTTTTTT.

V is TRBV19 and J is TRBJ2-6; D might be TRBD1 (5 bases). CDR3 size: 15 residues. V was trimmed by 5 bases and J by 0 bases, leaving 8 bases between them. In germline, CDR1 is LNHDA, CDR2 SQIVND (reference sequence). This CDR3 reads CASSVDSSGANVLTF. DNA of the CDR3: TGTGCCAGTAGTGTCGACAGCTCTGGGGCCAACGTCCTGACTTTC.

The V call is TRBV7-2, the J call TRBJ1-5, with TRBD1 as a possible D gene (5 bases). CDR1 SGHTA and CDR2 FQGNSA come from the germline V gene. CDR3 length: 15 residues. V shed 5 bases and J shed 7 bases, with 18 bases lying between them. CDR3 DNA sequence: TGTGCCAGCAGCATTGGCAGGGATTATTACCAGCCCCAGCATTTT. Its protein is CASSIGRDYYQPQHF.

The rearrangement uses TRBV19 and TRBJ2-1; weak D call: TRBD2 (5 bases). The germline gives CDR1 LNHDA, CDR2 SQIVND (reference sequence). Trimming removed 7 bases at V and 4 bases at J, with 14 bases between. The CDR3 loop spans 14 amino acids. Here the CDR3 reads CASTPGAVYNEQFF. CDR3 DNA sequence: TGTGCCAGTACTCCTGGAGCGGTGTACAATGAGCAGTTCTTC.

The chain uses TRBV5-4 and TRBJ1-6; the match to TRBD1 covers 7 bases. CDR1 SGHNT and CDR2 YYREEE come from the germline V gene (reference sequence). This CDR3 contains 19 residues. V shed 0 bases and J 7 bases; nucleotides not matched to a gene: 16. CDR3 loop: CASSLGSLNRGSSNSPLHF. Here the CDR3 DNA reads TGTGCCAGCAGCTTGGGATCGCTGAACAGGGGATCCTCCAATTCACCCCTCCACTTT.

This clone has just a few counts. The rearrangement uses TRBV13 and TRBJ1-5; 7 bases fit TRBD1. This CDR3 is built from 16 residues. V lost 0 bases, J lost 6 bases, and 8 bases stayed unmatched. Germline V gives CDR1 PRHDT, CDR2 FYEKMQ (reference sequence). CDR3 nucleotide sequence: TGTGCCAGCAGCTTAGGACGTGGACAGGTTGGTCAGCCCCAGCATTTT. Its protein is CASSLGRGQVGQPQHF. Together with reference TRBV13 and TRBJ1-5, the CDR3 gives the full variable domain: AAGVIQSPRHLIKEKRETATLKCYPIPRHDTVYWYQQGPGQDPQFLISFYEKMQSDKGSIPDRFSAQQFSDYHSELNMSSLELGDSALYFCASSLGRGQVGQPQHFGDGTRLSIL.